The clone carrying this TCR delta chain was observed a handful of times. Antigen unknown. TCRdb shows a much larger clone's protein in place of this DNA's translation, and the two differ at residue 4, likely through a read error; the protein shown is translated from the DNA. This CDR3 has 13 residues. After removal of 5 bases from V and 3 bases from J, the junction contained 1 base not matched to a gene. CDR1 and CDR2 from the germline V gene are GEAIGNYY and EKD. The data were taken from a study of γδ T cells in repeated Plasmodium falciparum infection. As for the study in general: Each infection was followed by sampling at 21 days, plus baseline and some pre-infection draws. Findings and limits, study-wide: Waves of new clonotype selection appeared after repeated controlled infections in Vdelta2-negative, largely Vdelta1+, gammadelta T cells.

Gammadelta T cells were flow-sorted from PBMC into Vgamma9/Vdelta2+ and Vdelta2-negative populations for bulk analysis. Both TRG and TRD chains were sequenced from each sorted sample. TCRdb reanalysed the multiplex PCR reads with CATT. The data show around 82,000 delta-chain clones, over 1.1% seen once. The gene calls are TRDV2 and TRDJ2; TRDD3 aligns across 8 bases. The receptor comes from a pool of human donors (malaria-infected and uninfected, not separated). The material sequenced was gamma-delta T cells from blood. This CDR3 reads CACGWGMTAQLFF. CDR3 in DNA: TGTGCCTGTGGCTGGGGGATGACAGCACAACTCTTCTTT.